What follows are 27 T cell receptor beta chains derived from one specimen sequenced in a study of blood T cells in healthy people across ages. A J-beta primer mix and a sample-barcoded 5' primer were used in a second PCR of roughly 7 to 12 cycles. TCRdb re-called the 5' RACE reads through MiXCR, storing one row per CDR3 protein. The sample yields under 2 million distinct CDR3 sequences, 30% to 40% seen once. The sequencing sample was made of blood. The source is a woman aged 25-40 years in good health.

This clonotype has just a few counts. CDR3 DNA: TGCAGCGCTGTATTACAGGGGGCTAGTACTGAAGCTTTCTTT. It translates to CSAVLQGASTEAFF. The chain employs TRBV29-1 and TRBJ1-1; TRBD1 matches at 9 bases. With V trimmed by 7 bases and J by 5 bases, 11 bases remained unmatched. The CDR3 runs to 14 residues. The germline gives CDR1 SQVTM, CDR2 ANQGSEA.

This clonotype was counted between two and nine times. This sequence joins TRBV4-2 and TRBJ2-3; D possibly corresponds to TRBD1 (5 bases). This CDR3 region has 16 residues. Germline CDR1 is LGHNA and CDR2 is YNFKEQ. Trimming left V 1 base short and J 2 bases short, with 13 bases between. The CDR3 bases are TGTGCCAGCAGCCAAGTCCCCCCCAGGGACACAGATACGCAGTATTTT. Translating it yields CASSQVPPRDTDTQYF.

The chain has TRBV6-1 and TRBJ2-1, with TRBD1 as a possible D gene (5 bases). V was trimmed by 7 bases and J by 5 bases, leaving 18 bases between them. Germline V lookup: CDR1 MNHNS, CDR2 SASEGT. The CDR3 spans 15 residues. The CDR3 coding sequence is TGTGCCAGCAAAAGACAGCAAGTAGACAACAATGAGCAGTTCTTC. This gives the protein CASKRQQVDNNEQFF.

This clonotype showed up many times. The chain combines TRBV10-3 with TRBJ2-5; perhaps TRBD2 as D (5 bases). Germline V lookup: CDR1 ENHRY, CDR2 SYGVKD. The CDR3 is 16 amino acids. The V and J ends lost 4 bases and 1 base respectively, with 16 bases between them. As DNA, the CDR3 is TGTGCCATCAGTGGGCCCGGGGTCGGATCCCAAGAGACCCAGTACTTC. Protein sequence: CAISGPGVGSQETQYF.

This clonotype showed up many times. The chain is built from TRBV27 and TRBJ1-2, with 8 bases matching TRBD1. V trimming: 8 bases; J trimming: 4 bases; junction bases outside the gene matches: 3. This CDR3 region has 12 residues. Germline CDR1 reads MNHEY; CDR2 reads SMNVEV (reference sequence). CDR3 region: CASGTGGYGYTF. The DNA of the CDR3 is TGTGCCAGCGGAACAGGGGGCTATGGCTACACCTTC.

The V and J genes are TRBV12-3 or TRBV12-4 and TRBJ2-5; no definite D call. The CDR3 spans 11 residues. The germline V and J ends were trimmed by 7 bases and 7 bases, with 10 bases remaining between them. The chain's CDR3 is CASTDIVTQYF. For the CDR3, the DNA is TGTGCCAGCACCGATATAGTGACCCAGTACTTC.

This sequence joins TRBV28 and TRBJ2-2; 11 bases agree with TRBD2. The CDR3 runs to 17 residues. Germline V CDR1 and CDR2: MDHEN, SYDVKM. V shed 3 bases and J 0 bases; nucleotides not matched to a gene: 3. The CDR3 region has the DNA TGTGCCAGCAGTTTCGGGACTAGCGGAGCGAACACCGGGGAGCTGTTTTTT. It translates to CASSFGTSGANTGELFF.

The chain carries TRBV5-1 and TRBJ1-1; TRBD1 matches 9 bases. The CDR3 loop spans 14 amino acids. Germline V gene data show CDR1 as SGHRS and CDR2 as YFSETQ. With 1 base clipped from V and 4 bases from J, the junction kept 2 bases outside the gene matches. The CDR3 bases are TGCGCCAGCAGCTTGATGACAGGGGGCACTGAAGCTTTCTTT. Protein product: CASSLMTGGTEAFF.

This chain uses TRBV5-1 with TRBJ1-6, with 7 bases that match TRBD1. The CDR3 sequence is 15 residues long. Germline loops: CDR1 SGHRS, CDR2 YFSETQ. Losses at the gene ends were 0 bases for V and 7 bases for J; bases not matched to a gene: 4. This chain's CDR3 is CASSLDRGTNSPLHF. The DNA for the CDR3 is TGCGCCAGCAGCTTGGACAGGGGCACCAATTCACCCCTCCACTTT.

This clonotype was counted only a few times. This chain connects TRBV4-1 to TRBJ1-2, with 9 nucleotides matching TRBD1. CDR3 size: 14 residues. The J segment lost 5 bases and the V segment lost 4 bases, leaving 5 bases of the junction unmatched. Per the germline V gene, CDR1 is MGHRA and CDR2 is YSYEKL. The CDR3 region is CASSPTQGAYGYTF. DNA for the CDR3: TGCGCCAGCAGCCCAACACAGGGGGCATATGGCTACACCTTC.

The chain combines TRBV7-3 with TRBJ2-1; 7 bases are a match to TRBD2. The germline gives CDR1 SGHTA, CDR2 FQGTGA. The CDR3 is made up of 16 amino acids. V shed 2 bases, J shed 3 bases, and the junction held 7 bases outside the gene matches. The CDR3 region has the DNA TGTGCCAGCAGCTTACTCTCTGGGGGGGACTACAATGAGCAGTTCTTC. It specifies CASSLLSGGDYNEQFF.

This clonotype was counted between two and nine times. V is TRBV4-1 and J is TRBJ2-5; 11 bases are a match to TRBD2. This CDR3 contains 18 residues. The junction had 12 bases not matched to a gene; V was cut back by 1 base and J by 5 bases. The germline V gene encodes CDR1 MGHRA and CDR2 YSYEKL. The CDR3 coding sequence is TGCGCCAGCAGCCAAGTCCCTAGCGGGGGGTTAGGACAGGAGACCCAGTACTTC. Translating gives CASSQVPSGGLGQETQYF.

This rearrangement joins TRBV3-1 to TRBJ1-2; D is possibly TRBD1 (6 bases). CDR1 is LGHDT and CDR2 is YNNKEL in the germline V gene (reference sequence). The V end lost 1 base, the J end lost 10 bases, and 16 bases lay between the germline ends. The length of the CDR3 is 14 residues. The DNA of the CDR3 is TGTGCCAGCAGCCAAGCCGGGGGCGCTCTAGACTACACCTTC. This encodes CASSQAGGALDYTF.

This clonotype has just a few counts. The rearrangement links TRBV6-5 to TRBJ2-3; a weak D match, TRBD1 (6 bases). This CDR3 region has 13 residues. V gave up 2 bases and J gave up 5 bases, with 8 bases separating them. Germline V gene sequence: CDR1 MNHEY, CDR2 SVGAGI. DNA of the CDR3: TGTGCCAGCAGTTACAGGGGGATAGATACGCAGTATTTT. Amino acids: CASSYRGIDTQYF.

This clonotype was seen many times. The chain uses TRBV29-1 and TRBJ1-2, with no clear D. Trimming removed 6 bases at V and 2 bases at J, with 10 bases between. CDR3 length equals 12 residues. CDR1 is SQVTM, CDR2 ANQGSEA, per germline. The CDR3 coding sequence is TGCAGCGTCGAAAGAACCAACTATGGCTACACCTTC. Its protein product is CSVERTNYGYTF.

J is TRBJ1-5 and V is TRBV6-6; D is perhaps TRBD1 (6 bases). V gave up 9 bases and J gave up 2 bases, with 11 bases separating them. The CDR3 consists of 13 residues. CDR1 and CDR2 from the germline V gene are MNHNY and SVGAGI (reference sequence). CDR3 sequence: CASQTGGNQPQHF. The CDR3 nucleotides are TGTGCCAGTCAGACAGGAGGCAATCAGCCCCAGCATTTT.

The gene calls are TRBV20-1 and TRBJ1-1; D possibly corresponds to TRBD1 (6 bases). From germline, CDR1 is DFQATT and CDR2 SNEGSKA (reference sequence). The length of the CDR3 is 14 residues. Trimming cost V 4 bases and J 0 bases, with 12 bases left between them. The CDR3: CSAILGGMNTEAFF. CDR3 DNA sequence: TGCAGTGCTATACTGGGGGGCATGAACACTGAAGCTTTCTTT.

This clonotype was found a few times. The genes are TRBV27 and TRBJ1-6, with D possibly TRBD1 on 6 matching bases. V was trimmed by 4 bases and J by 8 bases, leaving 18 bases between them. The germline V gene has CDR1 MNHEY and CDR2 SMNVEV (reference sequence). The CDR3 has 16 amino acids. The CDR3 here is CASSSLLRDTYSPLHF. In nucleotides, the CDR3 is TGTGCCAGCAGTTCTCTCTTACGGGACACCTATTCACCCCTCCACTTT.

In its sample, this clonotype was seen once. V is TRBV20-1 and J is TRBJ2-7; D is unclear. The CDR3 runs 13 residues. Looked up from germline, CDR1 is DFQATT and CDR2 is SNEGSKA (reference sequence). V was trimmed by 4 bases and J by 3 bases, leaving 13 bases between them. The CDR3 DNA is TGCAGTGCTAAGCCTGGCATGGTCTACGAGCAGTACTTC. It encodes CSAKPGMVYEQYF.

This clonotype was seen more than once but under ten times. Relative to the germline gene, one junction end is altered; a read error may explain this. V gene TRBV5-1 combines with J gene TRBJ2-1; 11 bases map to TRBD2. This CDR3 region has 15 residues. CDR1 is SGHRS, CDR2 YFSETQ, per germline. CDR3 amino acids: CASSLGSGGANEQFF. The CDR3 DNA sequence: TGTGCCAGCAGCTTGGGTAGCGGGGGGGCTAATGAGCAGTTCTTC.

The V call is TRBV20-1, the J call TRBJ1-5; 9 nucleotides line up with TRBD1. J gave up 4 bases and V 4 bases, and 5 bases lay outside the gene matches. The CDR3 length is 14 residues. Per the germline V gene, CDR1 is DFQATT and CDR2 is SNEGSKA (reference sequence). In nucleotides, the CDR3 is TGCAGTGCTACACAGACAGGGGGAAATCAGCCCCAGCATTTT. Encoded protein: CSATQTGGNQPQHF.

The chain combines TRBV7-3 with TRBJ2-1, with 8 bases matching TRBD1. The CDR3 contains 16 residues. Trimming cost V 1 base and J 1 base; bases outside gene matches: 3. Germline CDR1 and CDR2: SGHTA and FQGTGA. DNA for the CDR3: TGTGCCAGCAGCTTAAGACAGGGGCGATCCTACAATGAGCAGTTCTTC. It encodes CASSLRQGRSYNEQFF.

This clonotype showed up just a few times. The V gene is TRBV29-1, the J gene TRBJ1-1; TRBD1 matches at 9 bases. This CDR3 comprises 15 residues. Germline CDR1 reads SQVTM; CDR2 reads ANQGSEA. With 7 bases clipped from V and 3 bases from J, the junction kept 12 bases outside the gene matches. CDR3 amino acids: CSAAGQTGGDTEAFF. The CDR3 bases are TGCAGCGCGGCGGGGCAGACAGGGGGGGACACTGAAGCTTTCTTT.

The table lists this clonotype with many counts. The gene calls are TRBV4-2 and TRBJ2-5; 9 nucleotides agree with TRBD2. CDR3 length: 16 residues. Germline V gene data show CDR1 as LGHNA and CDR2 as YNFKEQ. The V and J ends lost 0 bases and 4 bases, in that order; junction bases with no gene match: 6. The CDR3, as DNA: TGTGCCAGCAGCCAAGAAGCTAGCGGGGCAATAGAGACCCAGTACTTC. This gives the protein CASSQEASGAIETQYF.

In its sample, this clonotype was seen a few times. In DNA, the CDR3 is TGTGCCATCAAGGGCCGGGACAACCATAATTCACCCCTCCACTTT. It is translated as CAIKGRDNHNSPLHF. The chain employs TRBV10-3 and TRBJ1-6; D may be TRBD1 (6 bases). V was trimmed by 7 bases and J by 5 bases, leaving 15 bases between them. The CDR3 is 15 residues long. Germline CDR1 and CDR2: ENHRY and SYGVKD.

The sample holds many counts of this clonotype. V usage is TRBV20-1 and J usage is TRBJ2-7; 7 nucleotides line up with TRBD1. Losses at the gene ends were 0 bases for V and 0 bases for J; bases not matched to a gene: 5. The CDR3 spans 15 residues. The germline CDR1 and CDR2 sequences are DFQATT and SNEGSKA (reference sequence). CDR3: CSARDQDRFSYEQYF. As DNA, the CDR3 is TGCAGTGCTAGAGACCAGGACAGGTTCTCCTACGAGCAGTACTTC.

The sample holds a few counts of this clonotype. V gene TRBV10-1 combines with J gene TRBJ2-2; D unresolved. The CDR3 spans 16 residues. Germline V gives CDR1 WNHNN, CDR2 SYGVQD (reference sequence). Trimming shortened V by 5 bases and J by 3 bases, and 16 bases separated the two germline ends. CDR3 in DNA: TGCGCCAGCAGTACACGGACGGGCCCGGACACCGGGGAGCTGTTTTTT. Translated, it gives CASSTRTGPDTGELFF.